These 7 T cell receptor beta chains were sequenced from one sample in a study of Ad26.COV2.S vaccination and SARS-CoV-2 variants. Clones were sequenced by immunoSEQ multiplex PCR, and TCRdb holds only the in-frame ones, with some missing. The sample holds 350,000 to 450,000 clones; about 90% are singletons and the top ten take around 4%. This specimen was peripheral blood, taken after recovery from COVID-19. These receptors were obtained from a human donor who had recovered from COVID-19.

V gene TRBV2 combines with J gene TRBJ1-6; D might be TRBD1 (5 bases). This CDR3 is built from 16 residues. The germline V and J ends were trimmed by 9 bases and 0 bases, with 15 bases remaining between them. In germline, CDR1 is SNHLY, CDR2 FYNNEI. The CDR3 is CARGGTDSSYNSPLHF. CDR3 bases: TGTGCCAGGGGAGGGACCGATAGCTCCTATAATTCACCCCTCCACTTT.

This sequence joins TRBV7-9 and TRBJ1-2, with D uncertain. Germline V gene lookup returns CDR1 SEHNR and CDR2 FQNEAQ (reference sequence). The CDR3 loop spans 14 amino acids. The V end lost 5 bases, the J end lost 5 bases, and 15 bases lay between the germline ends. The DNA for the CDR3 is TGTGCCAGCAGCCCTCAGGCAGCCTTTTATGGCTACACCTTC. Translating it yields CASSPQAAFYGYTF.

This sequence joins TRBV11-1 and TRBJ2-7, with 7 bases identical to TRBD1. V gave up 0 bases and J gave up 0 bases; unmatched junction bases: 5. CDR3 length: 16 residues. Germline CDR1 SGHAT, CDR2 FQDESV (reference sequence). CDR3 sequence: CASSLAGAGGSYEQYF. The DNA of the CDR3 is TGTGCCAGCAGCTTAGCCGGGGCAGGGGGCTCCTACGAGCAGTACTTC.

In this sample, this clone turned up a few times. The rearrangement joins TRBV5-1 to TRBJ1-2; 7 bases match TRBD1. CDR1 is SGHRS and CDR2 is YFSETQ in the germline V gene. The CDR3 is 12 residues long. V lost 5 bases to trimming and J lost 2 bases; unmatched junction nucleotides: 0. In DNA form, the CDR3 reads TGCGCCAGCAGGACAGGGAACTATGGCTACACCTTC. Translation: CASRTGNYGYTF.

The gene calls are TRBV5-5 and TRBJ1-1; D remains unclear. CDR1 and CDR2 from the germline V gene are SGHKS and YYEKEE (reference sequence). The length of the CDR3 is 15 residues. Trimming removed 1 base from V and 1 base from J, with 11 bases in between. The CDR3 nucleotides are TGTGCCAGCAGCTTGTCTCGGCAGACGAACACTGAAGCTTTCTTT. Translating it yields CASSLSRQTNTEAFF.

This clone was observed a handful of times. This sequence joins TRBV7-3 and TRBJ2-1; D is possibly TRBD1 or TRBD2 (5 bases each). There are 15 residues in the CDR3. Per germline, CDR1 SGHTA and CDR2 FQGTGA. Trimming took 2 bases from V and 5 from J, leaving 13 bases between them. Here the CDR3 DNA reads TGTGCCAGCAGCTTAGGGGGACGTTATAACAATGAGCAGTTCTTC. Its translation is CASSLGGRYNNEQFF.

CDR3 region: CASSPGTEQLNSPLHF. In DNA, the CDR3 is TGCGCCAGCAGCCCGGGGACAGAACAACTCAATTCACCCCTCCACTTT. This chain joins TRBV5-1 and TRBJ1-6, with 7 bases identical to TRBD1. CDR3 length equals 16 residues. CDR1 and CDR2 (germline): SGHRS, YFSETQ. V was clipped by 4 bases and J by 7 bases; unmatched bases: 11.